The following is a T cell receptor (beta chain) sequence with its context. Its antigen is not identified. The CDR3 consists of 16 residues. V lost 1 base and J lost 3; bases outside the gene matches: 4. The germline CDR1 and CDR2 sequences are SGHTA and FQGNSA. The sample originates from a study of T cells after yellow fever vaccination. Findings and caveats of the study: FACS-sorted repertoires might harbor abundant contaminating clonotypes from the bulk population.

TCRdb called the 5' RACE reads again in MiXCR, with one record for every CDR3 protein. The data contain fewer than 350,000 distinct CDR3 sequences, roughly 8.7% of them singletons. The receptor's source is a man in his late teens or twenties who received the YFV17D yellow fever vaccine. This material consisted of PBMCs, taken on the day of the first yellow fever vaccination. The chain joins TRBV7-2 to TRBJ2-1; 9 bases are shared with TRBD2. The CDR3 DNA reads TGTGCCAGCAGCTTAGTTAGCGGGGGCCTCTACAATGAGCAGTTCTTC. This sequence encodes CASSLVSGGLYNEQFF.